Below, 17 T cell receptor beta chains from the same sample are listed, as sequenced in a study of beta chain features in type 1 diabetes. Expressed TCRB transcripts were sequenced because the entire RNA isolate underwent reverse transcription. Here immunoSEQ multiplex PCR was the method, and the copy in TCRdb shows in-frame clones only, minus some. This table has about 330,000 clones, 8% to 13% appearing once. Sequencing used naive CD4+ T cells from blood. These receptors were collected from a woman in her twenties or thirties in good health.

This clone was counted only a few times. The V call is TRBV27, the J call TRBJ2-1; TRBD2 might be the D (6 bases). The V end was cut by 8 bases, the J end by 14 bases, with 22 bases between. CDR1 and CDR2 (germline): MNHEY, SMNVEV (reference sequence). The CDR3 runs to 13 residues. CDR3 bases: TGTGCCAGCGGGATATCCTGGGACTCACGGAAGTTCTTC. Translation: CASGISWDSRKFF.

A few counts support this clone. This rearrangement joins TRBV11-3 to TRBJ2-7; 13 nucleotides line up with TRBD2. The CDR3 length is 16 residues. The V segment lost 5 bases and the J segment 3 bases; nucleotides outside the gene matches: 7. Germline CDR1 and CDR2: SGHNT and YENEEA. CDR3 protein: CASSPGLAGDIYEQYF. The CDR3, as DNA: TGTGCCAGCAGCCCCGGACTAGCGGGAGACATCTACGAGCAGTACTTC.

The gene calls are TRBV5-4 and TRBJ1-5, with 7 bases that match TRBD1. Germline CDR1 and CDR2: SGHNT and YYREEE (reference sequence). The junction had 5 bases not matched to a gene; V was cut back by 4 bases and J by 4 bases. The CDR3 length is 14 residues. The CDR3 spells CASSARDSNQPQHF. CDR3 sequence (DNA): TGTGCCAGCAGCGCCCGGGACAGTAATCAGCCCCAGCATTTT.

This clone was observed a handful of times. V is TRBV7-9 and J is TRBJ2-5; D is unresolved. This CDR3 is built from 15 residues. Germline V gene data show CDR1 as SEHNR and CDR2 as FQNEAQ (reference sequence). Trimming removed 0 bases at V and 2 bases at J, with 10 bases between. The CDR3 reads CASSLAPVFQETQYF. The CDR3 nucleotides read TGTGCCAGCAGCTTAGCGCCGGTTTTTCAAGAGACCCAGTACTTC.

The chain carries TRBV5-6 and TRBJ2-1; possible D gene TRBD1, 6 bases. Trimming removed 0 bases from V and 0 bases from J, with 10 bases in between. The germline V gene has CDR1 SGHDT and CDR2 YYEEEE. This CDR3 spans 16 amino acids. The CDR3 DNA sequence: TGTGCCAGCAGCTTGGGCGGCAGGGGCTCCTACAATGAGCAGTTCTTC. Protein: CASSLGGRGSYNEQFF.

V gene TRBV7-9 combines with J gene TRBJ1-3; D is unclear. The CDR3 extends over 16 amino acids. The V and J ends lost 5 bases and 0 bases respectively, with 14 bases between them. Germline assignment: CDR1 SEHNR and CDR2 FQNEAQ (reference sequence). The CDR3 DNA sequence: TGTGCCAGCAGCCCCATGACTACGAGCTCTGGAAACACCATATATTTT. This sequence encodes CASSPMTTSSGNTIYF.

This clone has only a few counts. CDR3 nucleotide sequence: TGTGCCAGTAGTATGGGCCGACAGTTGAACACTGAAGCTTTCTTT. Protein sequence: CASSMGRQLNTEAFF. The J gene is TRBJ1-1, the V gene TRBV19, with D perhaps TRBD1 (5 bases). Germline V gives CDR1 LNHDA, CDR2 SQIVND (reference sequence). This CDR3 spans 15 amino acids. Trimming shortened V by 3 bases and J by 0 bases, and 11 bases separated the two germline ends. The full variable domain, rest sourced from reference TRBV19 and TRBJ1-1, is DGGITQSPKYLFRKEGQNVTLSCEQNLNHDAMYWYRQDPGQGLRLIYYSQIVNDFQKGDIAEGYSVSREKKESFPLTVTSAQKNPTAFYLCASSMGRQLNTEAFFGQGTRLTVV.

This clone occurred a few times. V and J are TRBV9 and TRBJ1-1, with unresolved D. Between the trimmed V and J ends, which lost 4 bases and 4 bases, there was a span of 17 bases. The germline V gene encodes CDR1 SGDLS and CDR2 YYNGEE. The CDR3 has 15 residues. CDR3 sequence reads: CASSPRQGSGTEAFF. Here the CDR3 DNA reads TGTGCCAGCAGCCCCCGGCAAGGGAGTGGCACTGAAGCTTTCTTT.

Only a few counts were recorded for this clone. This chain links TRBV7-2 with TRBJ2-2; 11 bases match TRBD1. V shed 5 bases and J 5 bases; nucleotides not matched to a gene: 7. The CDR3 sequence is 16 residues long. CDR1 and CDR2 (germline): SGHTA, FQGNSA. The CDR3 bases are TGTGCCAGCAGCCGATACGGGACAGGGGGGACCGGGGAGCTGTTTTTT. Residues: CASSRYGTGGTGELFF. The entire variable domain, with the rest obtained from reference TRBV7-2 and TRBJ2-2, is as follows: GAGVSQSPSNKVTEKGKDVELRCDPISGHTALYWYRQSLGQGLEFLIYFQGNSAPDKSGLPSDRFSAERTGGSVSTLTIQRTQQEDSAVYLCASSRYGTGGTGELFFGEGSRLTVL.

This clone was seen a few times. The V call is TRBV5-1, the J call TRBJ2-1, with TRBD1 identical over 7 bases. CDR1 is SGHRS and CDR2 is YFSETQ in the germline V gene. Trimming at V came to 7 bases and at J to 12 bases, leaving 25 bases not matched to a gene. The CDR3 extends over 17 amino acids. CDR3 region: CASSLTPGQSPYGGQFF. The CDR3 bases are TGCGCCAGCTCCTTAACCCCGGGACAGAGCCCCTACGGTGGGCAGTTCTTC.

This clone was seen only a few times. The chain carries TRBV11-3 and TRBJ2-5; 12 bases align to TRBD1. Germline CDR1 is SGHNT and CDR2 is YENEEA. The J segment lost 7 bases and the V segment lost 4 bases, leaving 7 bases of the junction unmatched. The CDR3 has 15 amino acids. CDR3 sequence: CASSSGTGGAGTQYF. CDR3 bases: TGTGCCAGCAGCTCTGGGACAGGGGGCGCGGGGACCCAGTACTTC.

This clone was recorded a few times. J is TRBJ2-5 and V is TRBV4-3; the match to TRBD2 covers 9 bases. V was clipped by 4 bases and J by 1 base; unmatched bases: 7. In germline, CDR1 is LGHNA, CDR2 YSLEER. This CDR3 is built from 16 residues. The CDR3 DNA sequence: TGCGCCAGCAGCCGAAGCGGGAGGCCCCTCCAAGAGACCCAGTACTTC. This gives the protein CASSRSGRPLQETQYF.

This chain connects TRBV11-2 to TRBJ2-7; D might be TRBD2 (5 bases). The length of the CDR3 is 13 residues. Germline lookup yields CDR1 SGHAT and CDR2 FQNNGV. Between the trimmed V and J ends, which lost 6 bases and 4 bases, there was a span of 13 bases. The CDR3 nucleotides are TGTGCCAGCAGTCCCCGGAGGCAGTACGAGCAGTACTTC. It specifies CASSPRRQYEQYF.

This chain joins TRBV6-5 and TRBJ2-3; D might be TRBD2 (6 bases). Germline CDR1 reads MNHEY; CDR2 reads SVGAGI. The CDR3 loop spans 14 amino acids. V shed 7 bases and J shed 4 bases, with 15 bases lying between them. This CDR3 is CASTKGGTADTQYF. The CDR3 DNA reads TGTGCCAGCACGAAAGGCGGGACTGCAGATACGCAGTATTTT.

This chain connects TRBV6-5 to TRBJ2-5, with D uncertain. Per the germline V gene, CDR1 is MNHEY and CDR2 is SVGAGI. Trimming took 6 bases from V and 5 from J, leaving 13 bases between them. The CDR3 sequence is 13 residues long. The chain's CDR3 is CASSISFGETQYF. The CDR3 nucleotides are TGTGCCAGCAGCATTAGCTTCGGGGAGACCCAGTACTTC.

This clone has a handful of counts. V usage is TRBV9 and J usage is TRBJ1-1; 7 bases fit TRBD1. The CDR3 is 16 amino acids. Germline V gene lookup returns CDR1 SGDLS and CDR2 YYNGEE. Trimming at V came to 3 bases and at J to 0 bases, leaving 8 bases not matched to a gene. CDR3 in amino acids: CASSGPVTGMNTEAFF. The CDR3 DNA follows: TGTGCCAGCAGCGGACCCGTGACAGGGATGAACACTGAAGCTTTCTTT.

This clone has just a few counts. The chain links TRBV28 to TRBJ2-7, with D maybe TRBD2 (6 bases). Per germline, CDR1 MDHEN and CDR2 SYDVKM. The CDR3 has 15 amino acids. V was pared by 6 bases and J by 6 bases, with 21 bases between. CDR3 nucleotide sequence: TGTGCCAGCAGCCTTGCGGGGATATCGGCTAGCGAGCAGTACTTC. Translating gives CASSLAGISASEQYF.